This T cell receptor (beta chain) was identified during a study of OX40 agonist ivuxolimab in advanced cancers. Sequencing used immunoSEQ multiplex PCR; TCRdb keeps in-frame clones, though not all of them. The data show approximately 70,000 clones, approximately 78% seen once. V dropped 0 bases and J dropped 8 bases, with 14 bases sitting between them. Germline CDR1 and CDR2: SGHRS and YFSETQ. This CDR3 has 14 residues. The sample here was CD4+ or CD8+ T cells sorted from blood, taken in a trial of the OX40 agonist ivuxolimab. The TCR sequence derives from an adult with an advanced solid tumor such as melanoma, head and neck, liver or kidney cancer. The chain couples TRBV5-1 to TRBJ1-1, with D possibly TRBD1 on 5 matching bases. The CDR3 DNA sequence: TGCGCCAGCAGCTTGGTAGGGGAGGCAGCGGAAGCTTTCTTT. Its protein product is CASSLVGEAAEAFF.